Described below is a single T cell receptor beta chain sequence and its context. Some clones are missing from TCRdb's copy, which holds only in-frame ones; the method was immunoSEQ multiplex PCR. This sample has almost 70,000 clones; about 90% occur once, and the top ten carry approximately 0.4%. The entry originates in a study of technical replicates of blood from a few donors. This CDR3 has 14 residues. CDR1 and CDR2 (germline): ENHRY, SYGVKD. V was pared by 3 bases and J by 4 bases, with 3 bases of the junction left unmatched. The TCR comes from a human donor in good health. V and J are TRBV10-3 and TRBJ2-1; 7 nucleotides agree with TRBD2. Sequenced input: T cells isolated from PBMCs. The CDR3 loop is CAISDGREYNEQFF. The CDR3 DNA follows: TGTGCCATCAGTGATGGGCGGGAGTACAATGAGCAGTTCTTC.